The 10 T cell receptor beta chains given below trace back to one sample, sequenced in a study of T cells in Graves' hyperthyroidism and ophthalmopathy. Amplification of TCR beta CDR3 regions used RNA as the template. First-round RT-PCR with HTBI primers amplified the TCR CDR3 region. MiXCR, run by TCRdb on the multiplex PCR reads, gives a single entry per CDR3 protein. The table records approximately 530,000 distinct CDR3 sequences, 16% of them present only once. Sequenced input: blood. These receptors all stem from a woman between 18 and 29 years old with Graves' hyperthyroidism.

This clonotype has a count of ten or more. CDR3 sequence (DNA): TGTGCCAGCAGTTTTGGTAAATCCTTGGGAGATACGCAGTATTTT. It encodes CASSFGKSLGDTQYF. The chain links TRBV27 to TRBJ2-3, with D hard to call. CDR1 and CDR2 from the germline V gene are MNHEY and SMNVEV (reference sequence). Trimming left V 3 bases short and J 5 bases short, with 15 bases between. The length of the CDR3 is 15 residues.

This clonotype was counted a single time. It may be a read error: a sequence one base away is much more abundant. This rearrangement joins TRBV12-3 or TRBV12-4 to TRBJ2-1, with 8 positions matching TRBD2. Gene TRBJ2-7 matches the end of the DNA better, so the J call may be wrong. CDR3 length: 15 residues. The CDR3 DNA reads as TGTGCCAGCAGTGGGGTGGGACTAGTTTTGAATGAGCAGTACTTC. Translation: CASSGVGLVLNEQYF.

Comments on this clonotype: The missing conserved phenylalanine or tryptophan at the end of this CDR3 makes a read error likely. The rearrangement links TRBV7-2 to TRBJ1-1, with D maybe TRBD1 (6 bases). The length of the CDR3 is 14 residues. Germline CDR1 reads SGHTA; CDR2 reads FQGNSA. Deletions cut 5 bases from V and 1 base from J, with 11 bases between. In nucleotides, the CDR3 is TGTGCCAGCAGCAACCAGGGGCGGAACACTGAAGCTTTCTCT. It codes for CASSNQGRNTEAFS.

This chain joins TRBV28 and TRBJ2-1; D is undetermined. Between the trimmed V and J ends, which lost 3 bases and 6 bases, there was a span of 15 bases. Looked up from germline, CDR1 is MDHEN and CDR2 is SYDVKM. The CDR3 consists of 15 residues. CDR3 protein: CASSLRSAYPNEQFF. In DNA form, the CDR3 reads TGTGCCAGCAGTTTGCGGAGCGCCTACCCCAATGAGCAGTTCTTC.

To note about this clonotype: This clone may be a read error of a much larger clone one base away. V gene TRBV12-3 or TRBV12-4 combines with J gene TRBJ1-1, with TRBD1 matching 9 bases. The length of the CDR3 is 15 residues. CDR3 DNA: TGTGTCAGCAGTCGGGACAGGGTGGTTAACACTGAAGCTTTCTTT. Translating gives CVSSRDRVVNTEAFF.

This clonotype has more than one count but fewer than ten. This chain connects TRBV10-3 to TRBJ1-1; D remains unclear. V gave up 10 bases and J gave up 4 bases, with 16 bases separating them. This CDR3 has 13 amino acids. Germline V gene data show CDR1 as ENHRY and CDR2 as SYGVKD. CDR3 DNA: TGTGCCACAGAGCCTGGCGTAGGCACTGAAGCTTTCTTT. Protein sequence: CATEPGVGTEAFF.

The chain combines TRBV7-9 with TRBJ2-6; 9 bases fit TRBD1. The CDR3 extends over 18 amino acids. J was trimmed by 0 bases and V by 4 bases; bases with no gene match: 7. CDR1 and CDR2 (germline): SEHNR, FQNEAQ (reference sequence). The CDR3 coding sequence is TGTGCCAGCAGCTCCACCGGGACAGGGTACTCTGGGGCCAACGTCCTGACTTTC. It specifies CASSSTGTGYSGANVLTF.

The table lists this clonotype with a few counts. The chain recombines TRBV12-3 or TRBV12-4 with TRBJ2-7; a weak D match, TRBD1 (6 bases). The V end lost 4 bases, the J end lost 2 bases, and 12 bases lay between the germline ends. This CDR3 contains 14 residues. This CDR3 is CASSSLDRAYEQYF. The CDR3 region has the DNA TGTGCCAGCAGTTCACTGGACAGAGCCTACGAGCAGTACTTC.

This clonotype has at least ten counts. The CDR3 DNA reads as TGCAGTGCTAGAGGGGGGTCCAGGGAGAACACCGGGGAGCTGTTTTTT. Its protein product is CSARGGSRENTGELFF. This chain connects TRBV20-1 to TRBJ2-2; either TRBD1 or TRBD2 may supply D (5 bases each). V lost 1 base to trimming and J lost 1 base, with 13 bases between them. CDR1 is DFQATT, CDR2 SNEGSKA, per germline (reference sequence). The CDR3 length is 16 residues.

This clonotype was observed a handful of times. The chain uses TRBV4-3 and TRBJ1-4, with 12 bases matching TRBD1. Germline trimming cut 2 bases from V and 7 bases from J; bases unmatched to any gene: 8. Germline V CDR1 and CDR2: LGHNA, YSLEER. The CDR3 has 17 amino acids. In DNA form, the CDR3 reads TGCGCCAGCAGCCAAACGGGACAGGGGGCGCTTGGTGAAAAACTGTTTTTT. This encodes CASSQTGQGALGEKLFF.